What follows are 2 T cell receptor beta chains derived from one specimen sequenced in a study of T cells in Graves' hyperthyroidism and ophthalmopathy. Amplified regions were TCR beta CDR3 sequences from RNA transcripts. Carried out on the TCR CDR3, a first-round RT-PCR used the HTBI primer set. Via MiXCR, TCRdb re-called the multiplex PCR reads, giving one row per CDR3 protein. The table lists some 370,000 distinct CDR3 sequences, roughly a sixth of them singletons, with around a third in the top ten. The sequenced sample consisted of blood. The receptor source for this set is a woman aged 25-40 years with Graves' hyperthyroidism that later progressed to Graves' ophthalmopathy.

This clonotype was recorded at least ten times. This chain joins TRBV9 and TRBJ2-7; TRBD1 aligns across 12 bases. This CDR3 region has 17 residues. Trimming removed 3 bases from V and 3 bases from J; junction bases left unmatched: 10. The germline V gene encodes CDR1 SGDLS and CDR2 YYNGEE. For the CDR3, the DNA is TGTGCCAGCAGCGGGGGGACAGGGGGCGCAGCCGGCTACGAGCAGTACTTC. This sequence encodes CASSGGTGGAAGYEQYF.

This clonotype was counted many times. The V gene is TRBV30, the J gene TRBJ2-2, with 13 positions matching TRBD2. V lost 4 bases and J lost 4; bases outside the gene matches: 15. CDR3 length: 19 residues. CDR1 and CDR2 (germline): GTSNPN, SVGIG (reference sequence). The CDR3 spells CAWTPPGLAGYWGTGELFF. Here the CDR3 DNA reads TGTGCCTGGACCCCACCGGGACTAGCGGGATATTGGGGCACCGGGGAGCTGTTTTTT.